This TCR beta chain was profiled in a study of blood T cell repertoires in COVID-19. V lost 2 bases and J lost 0; bases outside the gene matches: 4. Germline V gene lookup returns CDR1 GTSNPN and CDR2 SVGIG (reference sequence). The CDR3 spans 15 residues. Using immunoSEQ multiplex PCR, the repertoire was profiled, and TCRdb retains in-frame clones only, with some absent. The sample holds 150,000 to 200,000 clones; roughly 82% are singletons and the top ten take about 4.9%. This chain joins TRBV30 and TRBJ2-7; the match to TRBD2 covers 10 bases. Sequenced: peripheral blood. This clonotype was obtained from a woman aged 25-40 years with acute or convalescent COVID-19. The CDR3 DNA follows: TGTGCCTGGAGTCCCGGGACTAGCGCCTCCTACGAGCAGTACTTC. Its translation is CAWSPGTSASYEQYF.